Listed below are T cell receptor beta chains from one sample, sequenced in a study of T cells in Graves' hyperthyroidism and ophthalmopathy. TCRdb processed the multiplex PCR reads anew with MiXCR; each CDR3 protein has one entry. The sample lists 500,000 or so distinct CDR3 sequences, 17% occurring once. Sequencing used blood. These receptors were collected from a woman between 18 and 30 years old with Graves' ophthalmopathy. CDR3s include the opening cysteine and the closing phenylalanine or tryptophan. A D gene is named only where the DNA matches it firmly. Clone size is given for some rows only: seen once, a few or many times, or a class if the clone is expanded.

V: TRBV28
D: TRBD1
size: few
J: TRBJ2-2
DNA: TGTGCCAGCACCCCCGGGACAGATAACACCGGGGAGCTGTTTTTT
CDR3: CASTPGTDNTGELFF

V: TRBV4-3
D: .
size: few
J: TRBJ2-3
DNA: TGCGCCAGCAGCCAAGAGCCTCTCCTGGGGGGCCCAGATACGCAGTATTTT
CDR3: CASSQEPLLGGPDTQYF

V: TRBV5-8
D: .
size: many
J: TRBJ2-5
DNA: TGTGCCAGCAGCTTGTATGCTCGGACAGCCACTGTGGAGACCCAGTACTTC
CDR3: CASSLYARTATVETQYF

V: TRBV28
D: .
size: many
J: TRBJ2-7
DNA: TGTGCCAGCCAAAAAAAATTCCCGGGACCGAGAGACGAGCAGTACTTC
CDR3: CASQKKFPGPRDEQYF

V: TRBV7-8
D: TRBD1
size: .
J: TRBJ1-5
DNA: TGTGCCAGCAGCTCCGGACAGGATCAGCCCCAGCATTTT
CDR3: CASSSGQDQPQHF

V: TRBV6-5
D: .
size: few
J: TRBJ2-7
DNA: TGTGCCAGCGGAGCGGAAGGGGGGGGCCAGGACGAGCAGTACTTC
CDR3: CASGAEGGGQDEQYF

V: TRBV6-1
D: .
size: .
J: TRBJ2-7
DNA: TGTGCCAGAGAGGGCGGAGGATGCGAGCAGTACTTC
CDR3: CAREGGGCEQYF

V: TRBV20-1
D: .
size: many
J: TRBJ2-3
DNA: TGCAGTGCTAGAGATGGAGTTACGCAGTATTTT
CDR3: CSARDGVTQYF

V: TRBV9
D: .
size: .
J: TRBJ1-3
DNA: TGTGCCAGCAGACCAGGGTCCTTCGGAAACACCATATATTTT
CDR3: CASRPGSFGNTIYF

V: TRBV20-1
D: TRBD1
size: many
J: TRBJ2-7
DNA: TGCAGTGCGGCAGACCCAGAGTCAGGACAGGGGGCTTACGAGCAGTACTTC
CDR3: CSAADPESGQGAYEQYF

V: TRBV7-3
D: TRBD1
size: many
J: TRBJ2-5
DNA: TGTGCCAGCAGCTCGGACAGGGGGGAGACCCAGTACTTC
CDR3: CASSSDRGETQYF

V: TRBV20-1
D: .
size: .
J: TRBJ1-4
DNA: TGCAGTGCTACGGAGTTCCCTGCAACTAATGAAAAACTGTTTTTT
CDR3: CSATEFPATNEKLFF

V: TRBV18
D: .
size: few
J: TRBJ2-5
DNA: TGTGCCAGCTCTCCACGTGACCCGGGGGAGACCCAGTACTTC
CDR3: CASSPRDPGETQYF

V: TRBV13
D: .
size: .
J: TRBJ1-3
DNA: TGTGCCAGCAGCCCCCGGACCTCTAGAAACACCATATATTTT
CDR3: CASSPRTSRNTIYF

V: TRBV9
D: TRBD1
size: many
J: TRBJ1-2
DNA: TGTGCCAGCAGCGGACAGGGGGCCCGGAATGGCTACACCTTC
CDR3: CASSGQGARNGYTF

V: TRBV6-1
D: TRBD1
size: .
J: TRBJ1-3
DNA: TGTGCCAGCAGTAGACAGGGGTTAGGAGCTGAGTACACCATATATTTT
CDR3: CASSRQGLGAEYTIYF

V: TRBV4-3
D: .
size: many
J: TRBJ2-7
DNA: TGCGCCAGCAGCCAAGTAAGGGAGGCCTCCTACGAGCAGTACTTC
CDR3: CASSQVREASYEQYF

V: TRBV7-2
D: .
size: few
J: TRBJ2-7
DNA: TGTGCCAGCAGCTTCAGGGGCGGGGGCGAGCAGTACTTC
CDR3: CASSFRGGGEQYF

V: TRBV11-1
D: .
size: .
J: TRBJ2-1
DNA: TGTGCCAGCAGCAGACACCTTCCGAGCTCCTACAATGAGCAGTTCTTC
CDR3: CASSRHLPSSYNEQFF

V: TRBV13
D: TRBD1
size: .
J: TRBJ2-7
DNA: TGTGCCAGCAGCTACGGACAGGGTTTGTACGAGCAGTACTTC
CDR3: CASSYGQGLYEQYF

V: TRBV30
D: .
size: many
J: TRBJ1-1
DNA: TGTGCCTGGTTGGCGGCCCTGAACACTGAAGCTTTCTTT
CDR3: CAWLAALNTEAFF

V: TRBV7-2
D: TRBD2
size: few
J: TRBJ2-7
DNA: TGCGCCAGCAGCCATGACCCTCGCGGGAGAAACTCCTACGAGCAGTACTTC
CDR3: CASSHDPRGRNSYEQYF

V: TRBV2
D: .
size: many
J: TRBJ2-3
DNA: TGTGCCAGCAGTGAACAGGGGCTGTCAAACCCCACAGATACGCAGTATTTT
CDR3: CASSEQGLSNPTDTQYF

V: TRBV6-6
D: .
size: few
J: TRBJ2-1
DNA: TGTGCCAGCAGTTACTCGCGAGGTAGCCCTAATGAGCAGTTCTTC
CDR3: CASSYSRGSPNEQFF

V: TRBV6-1
D: TRBD1
size: few
J: TRBJ1-4
DNA: TGTGCCAGCAGTGACCGGACAGGCCTGAATGAAAAACTGTTTTTT
CDR3: CASSDRTGLNEKLFF

V: TRBV7-9
D: .
size: few
J: TRBJ2-3
DNA: TGTGCCAGCAGCTTAATCGAGACAGATACGCAGTATTTT
CDR3: CASSLIETDTQYF

V: TRBV20-1
D: .
size: few
J: TRBJ1-5
DNA: TGCAGTGCTAGAGCTCCAGGCCCTTACAATCAGCCCCAGCATTTT
CDR3: CSARAPGPYNQPQHF

V: TRBV24-1
D: TRBD2
size: .
J: TRBJ2-6
DNA: TGTGCCACCAGTGATCCCTCATCGGGACTAGCGGGAAGGGCTGGGGCCAACGTCCTGACTTTC
CDR3: CATSDPSSGLAGRAGANVLTF

V: TRBV7-2
D: TRBD2
size: .
J: TRBJ2-1
DNA: TGTGCCAGCAGCACCCTAGCGGCAGGGAGGCTGCCAGGAGGCTACAATGAGCAGTTCTTC
CDR3: CASSTLAAGRLPGGYNEQFF

V: TRBV27
D: .
size: many
J: TRBJ2-7
DNA: TGTGCCAGCAGTTTCGGGCCGCCCTACGAGCAGTACTTC
CDR3: CASSFGPPYEQYF

V: TRBV6-2/TRBV6-3
D: TRBD2
size: .
J: TRBJ2-7
DNA: TGTGCCAGCAGTTACTCGGGGCGGGAGGACGAGCAGTACTTC
CDR3: CASSYSGREDEQYF

V: TRBV19
D: .
size: .
J: TRBJ1-1
DNA: TGTGCCAGTAGTCCCAATCCCAATGTATGGGGGATGAACACTGAAGCTTTCTTT
CDR3: CASSPNPNVWGMNTEAFF

V: TRBV27
D: TRBD2
size: .
J: TRBJ2-7
DNA: TGTGCCAGCAGCACTATGGGTGGACTAGCGGCGAGACTGGTATCCTACGAGCAGTACTTC
CDR3: CASSTMGGLAARLVSYEQYF

V: TRBV7-2
D: .
size: many
J: TRBJ1-1
DNA: TGTGCCAGCAGCTCCCGCCGAGGGTCTGAAGCTTTCTTT
CDR3: CASSSRRGSEAFF

V: TRBV18
D: .
size: many
J: TRBJ1-1
DNA: TGTGCCAGCTCACTTTCAGCAAGCCAGAAAGCTTTCTTT
CDR3: CASSLSASQKAFF